The 5 T cell receptor beta chains reported below all come from one sample, sequenced in a study of human T cells and chemical hapten exposure (dated by TCRdb to the early 2020s). The library was built by means of RACE. The sequencing machine was a NextSeq 500. TCRdb reran the public reads through fastp at Q25 and MiXCR, keeping productive beta chains. CDR3 protein sequences are deduplicated, and each keeps its most common genes and DNA. Present in this sample are under 300,000 distinct CDR3 sequences, almost 8% of which were seen just once. More than 0.95% of the sample rests with the top ten. This specimen's time point label, per the study, means: pre-sensitization, week 0. The treatment or condition label on this specimen signifies: therapeutic diphenylcyclopropenone sensitization with weekly scalp DPC. The starting material was whole blood, obtained in connection with sensitization to the hapten diphenylcyclopropenone (DPC). The receptor set was obtained from a man aged 18 to 29 with alopecia areata. Some clones in this sample may be carry-over from other donors' samples.

In its sample, this clonotype was seen a few times. This chain links TRBV5-1 with TRBJ2-3; no firm D call. The CDR3 runs 15 residues. Germline CDR1 is SGHRS and CDR2 is YFSETQ. Trimming pared 0 bases from V and 2 bases from J, leaving 10 bases between. The CDR3 loop reads CASSLDRDITDTQYF. The DNA of the CDR3 is TGCGCCAGCAGCTTGGACCGAGATATCACAGATACGCAGTATTTT.

V is TRBV5-5 and J is TRBJ1-1; D gene unclear. V was cut by 6 bases and J by 0 bases, with 9 bases left in between. Germline-derived CDR1 and CDR2 are SGHKS and YYEKEE (reference sequence). This CDR3 comprises 13 residues. The CDR3 sequence: CASNGHMNTEAFF. CDR3 nucleotide sequence: TGTGCCAGCAATGGTCACATGAACACTGAAGCTTTCTTT.

The CDR3 nucleotides are TGCAGTGCTAGAGATCCGTCTGAAGCTTTCTTT. Encoded protein: CSARDPSEAFF. This sequence joins TRBV20-1 and TRBJ1-1; D is unclear. The CDR3 consists of 11 residues. Trimming removed 0 bases from V and 6 bases from J, with 5 bases in between. The germline V gene has CDR1 DFQATT and CDR2 SNEGSKA (reference sequence).

This clonotype has only a few counts. The V gene is TRBV5-6, the J gene TRBJ1-6; D remains unclear. CDR1 SGHDT and CDR2 YYEEEE come from the germline V gene. Trimming took 0 bases from V and 5 from J, leaving 15 bases between them. This CDR3 region has 17 residues. CDR3 sequence reads: CASSLAAYGVHNSPLHF. The CDR3 coding sequence is TGTGCCAGCAGCTTGGCTGCTTATGGGGTTCATAATTCACCCCTCCACTTT.

The table lists this clonotype with many counts. This chain links TRBV7-8 with TRBJ2-7; D perhaps matches TRBD1 (6 bases). Between the trimmed V and J ends, which lost 5 bases and 4 bases, there was a span of 21 bases. CDR1 and CDR2 (germline): SGHVS, FQNEAQ. The CDR3 runs to 16 residues. CDR3 loop: CASSAWPGAFLYEQYV. Here the CDR3 DNA reads TGTGCCAGCAGCGCTTGGCCAGGGGCTTTTCTATACGAGCAGTACGTC.